The rows below give T cell receptor beta chains drawn from one sample of a study of blood T cell repertoires in COVID-19. Sequencing used immunoSEQ multiplex PCR; TCRdb keeps in-frame clones, though not all of them. Of 59,000 or so clones listed, 81% were seen once; the top ten hold about 26%. Sequences were obtained from peripheral blood. The receptors derive from a woman of 80 years or more with active or convalescent COVID-19. Each CDR3 is given with its conserved first and last residue. Fields, in order: CDR3 protein, CDR3 DNA, J gene, D gene, clone size, V gene. D genes are given only for firm matches. Some rows have no size entry. The others give once, few or many, or a class for an expanded clone.

CASSLSRRGWETQYF	TGTGCCAGCAGTTTATCGAGGCGGGGGTGGGAGACCCAGTACTTC	TRBJ2-5	TRBD2	NA	TRBV27
CASSGVTQGTSYEQYF	TGTGCCAGCTCAGGGGTGACACAGGGGACGTCCTACGAGCAGTACTTC	TRBJ2-7	TRBD1	once	TRBV18
CASSPGTSTSQGFF	TGCGCCAGCAGCCCGGGGACTAGCACTTCCCAGGGGTTCTTC	TRBJ2-1	TRBD2	NA	TRBV5-1
CASSGWAAGETQYF	TGTGCCAGTAGTGGATGGGCTGCAGGGGAGACCCAGTACTTC	TRBJ2-5	NA	NA	TRBV19
CASSVTGGTGELFF	TGTGCCAGCAGCGTGACAGGGGGCACCGGGGAGCTGTTTTTT	TRBJ2-2	TRBD1	NA	TRBV5-6
CASSKQGNGQAFF	TGTGCCAGTTCCAAGCAGGGGAACGGCCAAGCTTTCTTT	TRBJ1-1	NA	NA	TRBV19
CASSYQGGREQYF	TGTGCCAGCAGTTACCAGGGTGGGCGCGAGCAGTACTTC	TRBJ2-7	NA	NA	TRBV6-6
CASSLQGSSYEQYF	TGTGCCAGCAGCTTACAGGGGAGCTCCTACGAGCAGTACTTC	TRBJ2-7	TRBD1	NA	TRBV6-5
CASSLTSGGAVYGETQYF	TGTGCCAGCTCACTAACTAGCGGGGGGGCCGTCTACGGTGAGACCCAGTACTTC	TRBJ2-5	TRBD2	NA	TRBV18
CASRAVNSPLHF	TGTGCCAGCAGGGCCGTAAATTCACCCCTCCACTTT	TRBJ1-6	NA	NA	TRBV28
CASSPQGAGVAFF	TGTGCCAGCAGTCCTCAGGGGGCGGGGGTCGCTTTCTTT	TRBJ1-1	TRBD1	NA	TRBV2
CASSSRQGGNSPLHF	TGTGCCAGCAGCTCGCGACAGGGTGGTAATTCACCCCTCCACTTT	TRBJ1-6	TRBD1	NA	TRBV7-9
CASSLGFGGTEAFF	TGTGCCAGCAGCTTAGGATTCGGGGGCACTGAAGCTTTCTTT	TRBJ1-1	NA	NA	TRBV5-6
CASSLNRDQPQHF	TGCGCCAGCAGCCTCAACAGGGATCAGCCCCAGCATTTT	TRBJ1-5	NA	NA	TRBV4-3
CASSLETAGYEQYF	TGCGCCAGCAGCTTGGAGACTGCGGGATACGAGCAGTACTTC	TRBJ2-7	NA	NA	TRBV5-1
CASSARDYNEQFF	TGTGCCAGCAGCGCCCGGGACTACAATGAGCAGTTCTTC	TRBJ2-1	NA	NA	TRBV5-4
CASSVGDRPGGNTEAFF	TGTGCCAGCAGCGTAGGGGACAGGCCTGGCGGTAACACTGAAGCTTTCTTT	TRBJ1-1	TRBD1	NA	TRBV9
CASSELRAGRRTDTQYF	TGTGCCAGCAGTGAACTTCGAGCGGGGAGGCGTACAGATACGCAGTATTTT	TRBJ2-3	TRBD2	NA	TRBV6-1
CATGGLAGGNEQFF	TGCGCCACCGGGGGACTAGCGGGGGGGAATGAGCAGTTCTTC	TRBJ2-1	TRBD2	NA	TRBV10-2
CASSHLMGSRSGANVLTF	TGTGCCAGCAGCCACCTAATGGGCTCCAGGTCTGGGGCCAACGTCCTGACTTTC	TRBJ2-6	NA	NA	TRBV7-9
CASSSSGGAGETQYF	TGTGCCAGCAGTTCTAGCGGGGGGGCTGGGGAGACCCAGTACTTC	TRBJ2-5	TRBD2	NA	TRBV6-2/TRBV6-3
CASSRSPTGGSYNEQFF	TGTGCCAGCAGCCGCAGCCCTACAGGGGGCTCCTACAATGAGCAGTTCTTC	TRBJ2-1	TRBD1	NA	TRBV11-2
CASSQDAQGTYEQYF	TGCGCCAGCAGCCAAGATGCACAGGGGACCTACGAGCAGTACTTC	TRBJ2-7	TRBD1	NA	TRBV4-3
CASSLVSNNQPQHF	TGTGCCAGTAGTTTAGTATCTAACAATCAGCCCCAGCATTTT	TRBJ1-5	NA	NA	TRBV19
CASTIPGSNQPQHF	TGTGCCAGTACGATCCCAGGGAGCAATCAGCCCCAGCATTTT	TRBJ1-5	NA	NA	TRBV19
CASSPGQDYGYTF	TGTGCCAGCAGCCCTGGACAGGACTATGGCTACACCTTC	TRBJ1-2	TRBD1	NA	TRBV5-6
CAIRTGTEAFF	TGTGCCATACGGACAGGGACTGAAGCTTTCTTT	TRBJ1-1	TRBD1	NA	TRBV6-5
CASSLSGFEKLFF	TGTGCCAGCAGCTTGTCGGGGTTTGAAAAACTGTTTTTT	TRBJ1-4	NA	few	TRBV11-2
CASTLSGGGKNTEAFF	TGCGCCAGCACCCTCTCGGGAGGGGGCAAGAACACTGAAGCTTTCTTT	TRBJ1-1	TRBD1	NA	TRBV5-1
CASSASQGLGYTF	TGTGCCAGCAGCGCCAGCCAGGGGCTTGGCTACACCTTC	TRBJ1-2	NA	NA	TRBV9
CASSLSGTGVEKLFF	TGTGCCAGCAGCTTAAGCGGGACAGGTGTTGAAAAACTGTTTTTT	TRBJ1-4	TRBD1	NA	TRBV7-2
CASTGTLQDYGYTF	TGTGCCAGCACGGGGACATTACAGGACTATGGCTACACCTTC	TRBJ1-2	NA	NA	TRBV6-5
CASSRRDSCRSPLHF	TGCGCCAGCAGTCGAAGGGACAGTTGTCGTTCACCCCTCCACTTT	TRBJ1-6	TRBD1	NA	TRBV23-1
CASSLRLSGGSQETQYF	TGTGCCAGCAGCTTACGACTGAGCGGGGGGTCCCAAGAGACCCAGTACTTC	TRBJ2-5	TRBD2	NA	TRBV13
CASSSPGGRETQYF	TGTGCCAGCAGCTCCCCAGGGGGCAGGGAGACCCAGTACTTC	TRBJ2-5	TRBD1	NA	TRBV5-4